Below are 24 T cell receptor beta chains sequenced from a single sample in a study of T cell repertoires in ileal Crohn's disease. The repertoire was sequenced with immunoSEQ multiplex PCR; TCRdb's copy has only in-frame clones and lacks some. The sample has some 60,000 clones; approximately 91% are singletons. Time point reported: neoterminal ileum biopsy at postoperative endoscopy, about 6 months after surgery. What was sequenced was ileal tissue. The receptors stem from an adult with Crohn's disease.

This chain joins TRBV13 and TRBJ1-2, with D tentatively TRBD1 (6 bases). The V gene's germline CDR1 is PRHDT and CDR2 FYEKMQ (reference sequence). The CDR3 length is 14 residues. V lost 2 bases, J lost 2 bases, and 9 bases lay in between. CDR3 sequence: CASSLQGTNYGYTF. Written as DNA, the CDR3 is TGTGCCAGCAGCTTACAGGGGACGAACTATGGCTACACCTTC.

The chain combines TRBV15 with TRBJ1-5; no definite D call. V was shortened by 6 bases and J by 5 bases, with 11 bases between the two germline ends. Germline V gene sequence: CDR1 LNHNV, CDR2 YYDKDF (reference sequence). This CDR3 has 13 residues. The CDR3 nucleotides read TGTGCCACCAGTTCGTCTACTGATCAGCCCCAGCATTTT. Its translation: CATSSSTDQPQHF.

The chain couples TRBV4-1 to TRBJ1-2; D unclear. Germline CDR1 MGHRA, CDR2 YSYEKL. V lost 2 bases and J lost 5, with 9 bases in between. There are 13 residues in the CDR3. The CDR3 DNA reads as TGCGCCAGCAGCCAAAAACTCGAATATGGCTACACCTTC. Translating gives CASSQKLEYGYTF.

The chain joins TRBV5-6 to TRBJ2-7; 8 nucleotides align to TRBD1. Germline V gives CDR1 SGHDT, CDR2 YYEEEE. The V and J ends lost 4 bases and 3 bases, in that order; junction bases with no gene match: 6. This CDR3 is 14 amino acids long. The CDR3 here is CASSPLDRVYEQYF. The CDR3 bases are TGTGCCAGCAGCCCATTGGACAGGGTCTACGAGCAGTACTTC. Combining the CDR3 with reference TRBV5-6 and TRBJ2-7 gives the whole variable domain DAGVTQSPTHLIKTRGQQVTLRCSPKSGHDTVSWYQQALGQGPQFIFQYYEEEERQRGNFPDRFSGHQFPNYSSELNVNALLLGDSALYLCASSPLDRVYEQYFGPGTRLTVT.

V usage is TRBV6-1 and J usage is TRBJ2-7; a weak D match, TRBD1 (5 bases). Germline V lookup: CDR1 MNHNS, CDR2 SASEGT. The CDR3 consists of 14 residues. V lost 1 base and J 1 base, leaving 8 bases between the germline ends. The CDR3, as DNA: TGTGCCAGCAGTGAAGTAACAGGTTCCTACGAGCAGTACGTC. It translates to CASSEVTGSYEQYV.

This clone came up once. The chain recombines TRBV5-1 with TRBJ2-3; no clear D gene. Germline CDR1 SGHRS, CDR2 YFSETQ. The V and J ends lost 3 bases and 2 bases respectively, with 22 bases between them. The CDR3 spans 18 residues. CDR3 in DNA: TGCGCCAGCAGCTCCTCGGGTAAAATGGATTTCTCCACAGATACGCAGTATTTT. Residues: CASSSSGKMDFSTDTQYF. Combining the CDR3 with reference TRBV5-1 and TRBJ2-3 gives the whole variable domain KAGVTQTPRYLIKTRGQQVTLSCSPISGHRSVSWYQQTPGQGLQFLFEYFSETQRNKGNFPGRFSGRQFSNSRSEMNVSTLELGDSALYLCASSSSGKMDFSTDTQYFGPGTRLTVL.

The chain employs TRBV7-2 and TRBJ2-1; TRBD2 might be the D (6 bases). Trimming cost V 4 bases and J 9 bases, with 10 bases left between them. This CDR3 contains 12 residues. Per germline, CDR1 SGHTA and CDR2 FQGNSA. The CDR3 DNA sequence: TGTGCCAGCAGCTCTACAGCGGGTGAGCAGTTCTTC. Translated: CASSSTAGEQFF.

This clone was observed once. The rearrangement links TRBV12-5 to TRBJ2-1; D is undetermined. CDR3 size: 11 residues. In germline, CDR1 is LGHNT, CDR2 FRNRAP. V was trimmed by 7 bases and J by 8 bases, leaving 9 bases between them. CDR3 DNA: TGTGCTAGTGCCGGGTACGATGAGCAGTTCTTC. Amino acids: CASAGYDEQFF.

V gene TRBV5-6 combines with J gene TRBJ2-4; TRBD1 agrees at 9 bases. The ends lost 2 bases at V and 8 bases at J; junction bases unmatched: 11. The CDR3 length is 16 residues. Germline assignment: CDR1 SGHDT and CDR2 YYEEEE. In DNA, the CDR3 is TGTGCCAGCAGCTTTCGGGTATTGGGACAGGGATACATTCAGTACTTC. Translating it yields CASSFRVLGQGYIQYF.

The CDR3 nucleotides are TGTGCCAGCAGTTTGGGGACAAATCAGCCCCAGCATTTT. Protein product: CASSLGTNQPQHF. V and J are TRBV27 and TRBJ1-5, with D perhaps TRBD1 (6 bases). V was clipped by 3 bases and J by 4 bases, with 7 bases between them. This CDR3 has 13 residues. CDR1 is MNHEY, CDR2 SMNVEV, per germline (reference sequence).

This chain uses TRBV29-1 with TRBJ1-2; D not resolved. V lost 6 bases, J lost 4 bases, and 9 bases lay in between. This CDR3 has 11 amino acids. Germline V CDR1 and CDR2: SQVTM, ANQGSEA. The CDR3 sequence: CSVPTPYGYTF. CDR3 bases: TGCAGCGTCCCAACACCCTATGGCTACACCTTC.

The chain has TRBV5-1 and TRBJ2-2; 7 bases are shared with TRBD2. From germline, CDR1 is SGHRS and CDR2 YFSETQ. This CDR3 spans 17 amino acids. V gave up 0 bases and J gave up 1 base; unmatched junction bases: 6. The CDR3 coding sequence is TGCGCCAGCAGCTTGGGGCAGGCGGGGGTGAACACCGGGGAGCTGTTTTTT. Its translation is CASSLGQAGVNTGELFF.

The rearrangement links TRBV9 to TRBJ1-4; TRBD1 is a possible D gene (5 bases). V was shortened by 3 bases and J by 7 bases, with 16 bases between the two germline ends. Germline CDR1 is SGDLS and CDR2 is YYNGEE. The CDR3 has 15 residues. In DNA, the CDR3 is TGTGCCAGCAGCGAGGATCCGGGACTCACTGAAAAACTGTTTTTT. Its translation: CASSEDPGLTEKLFF.

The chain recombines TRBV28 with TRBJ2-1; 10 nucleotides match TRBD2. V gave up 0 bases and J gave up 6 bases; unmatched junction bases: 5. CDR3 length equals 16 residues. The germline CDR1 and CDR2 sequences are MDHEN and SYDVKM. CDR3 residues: CASSLWSSGGVNEQFF. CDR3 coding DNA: TGTGCCAGCAGTTTATGGTCTAGCGGGGGAGTCAATGAGCAGTTCTTC. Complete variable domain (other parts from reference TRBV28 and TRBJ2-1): DVKVTQSSRYLVKRTGEKVFLECVQDMDHENMFWYRQDPGLGLRLIYFSYDVKMKEKGDIPEGYSVSREKKERFSLILESASTNQTSMYLCASSLWSSGGVNEQFFGPGTRLTVL.

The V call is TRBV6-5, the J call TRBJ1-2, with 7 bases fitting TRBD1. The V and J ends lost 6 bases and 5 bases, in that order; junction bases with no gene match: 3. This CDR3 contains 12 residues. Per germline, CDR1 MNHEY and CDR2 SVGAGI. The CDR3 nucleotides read TGTGCCAGCAGGGAGGGGGCGTATGGCTACACCTTC. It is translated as CASREGAYGYTF.

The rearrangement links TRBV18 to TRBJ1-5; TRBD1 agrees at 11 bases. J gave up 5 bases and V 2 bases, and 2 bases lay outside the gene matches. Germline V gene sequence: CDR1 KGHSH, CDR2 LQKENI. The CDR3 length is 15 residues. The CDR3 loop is CASSPADRGHQPQHF. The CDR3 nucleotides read TGTGCCAGCTCACCAGCGGACAGGGGGCATCAGCCCCAGCATTTT.

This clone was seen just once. The CDR3 DNA is TGTGCCAGCACCCAAAAACGACCCCGAAAAGAGGGGGTGTTACCCTACGAGCAGTACGTC. Amino acids: CASTQKRPRKEGVLPYEQYV. V usage is TRBV9 and J usage is TRBJ2-7; TRBD1 is a possible D gene (6 bases). V was shortened by 6 bases and J by 2 bases, with 33 bases between the two germline ends. CDR1 is SGDLS and CDR2 is YYNGEE in the germline V gene. The CDR3 has 20 residues.

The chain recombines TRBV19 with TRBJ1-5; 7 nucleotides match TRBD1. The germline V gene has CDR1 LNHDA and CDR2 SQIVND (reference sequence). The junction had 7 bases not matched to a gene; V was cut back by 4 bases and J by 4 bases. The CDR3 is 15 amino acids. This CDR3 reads CASSKRGQPNQPQHF. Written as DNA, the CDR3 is TGTGCCAGTAGTAAGAGGGGACAGCCTAATCAGCCCCAGCATTTT.

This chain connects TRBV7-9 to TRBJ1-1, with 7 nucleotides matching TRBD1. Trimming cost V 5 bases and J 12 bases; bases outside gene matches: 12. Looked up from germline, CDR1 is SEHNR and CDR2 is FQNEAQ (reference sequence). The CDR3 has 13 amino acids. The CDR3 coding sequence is TGTGCCAGCAGCCCCCAGGGGGGCAAGGGAACTTTCTTT. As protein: CASSPQGGKGTFF.

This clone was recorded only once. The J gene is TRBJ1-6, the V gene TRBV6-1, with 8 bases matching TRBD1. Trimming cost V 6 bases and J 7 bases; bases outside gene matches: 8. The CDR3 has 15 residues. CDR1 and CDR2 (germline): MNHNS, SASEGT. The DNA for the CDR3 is TGTGCCAGCAGGGCTACGGGACAGGAGAATTCACCCCTCCACTTT. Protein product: CASRATGQENSPLHF.

In nucleotides, the CDR3 is TGCGCCAGCAGCCAAGGGCTAGCGGGAGGGCCCGGCTACGAGCAGTACTTC. The encoded protein is CASSQGLAGGPGYEQYF. V is TRBV4-3 and J is TRBJ2-7, with 12 nucleotides matching TRBD2. J lost 3 bases, V lost 1 base, and 7 bases had no gene match. Germline V gives CDR1 LGHNA, CDR2 YSLEER. CDR3 size: 17 residues.

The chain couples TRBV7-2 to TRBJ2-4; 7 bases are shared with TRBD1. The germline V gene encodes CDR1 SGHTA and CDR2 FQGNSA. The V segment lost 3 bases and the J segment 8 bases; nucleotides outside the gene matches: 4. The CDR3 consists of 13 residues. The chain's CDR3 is CASSFNRGDIQYF. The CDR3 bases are TGTGCCAGCAGCTTCAACAGGGGAGACATTCAGTACTTC.

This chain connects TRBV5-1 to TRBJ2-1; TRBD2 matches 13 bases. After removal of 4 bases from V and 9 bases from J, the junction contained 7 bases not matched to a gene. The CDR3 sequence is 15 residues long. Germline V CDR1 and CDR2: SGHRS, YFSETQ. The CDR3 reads CASSPSTSGRGEQFF. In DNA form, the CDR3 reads TGCGCCAGCAGCCCTAGCACTAGCGGGAGGGGTGAGCAGTTCTTC.

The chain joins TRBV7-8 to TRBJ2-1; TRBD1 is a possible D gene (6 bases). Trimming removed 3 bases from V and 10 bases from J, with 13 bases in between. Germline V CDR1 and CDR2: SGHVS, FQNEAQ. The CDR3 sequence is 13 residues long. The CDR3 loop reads CASSLLTGSEQFF. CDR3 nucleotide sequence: TGTGCCAGCAGCTTGTTGACAGGTAGCGAGCAGTTCTTC.